One and the same sample provided the 6 T cell receptor beta chains below, sequenced in a study of OX40 agonist ivuxolimab in advanced cancers. TCRdb's table, derived via immunoSEQ multiplex PCR, lists solely in-frame clones and lacks some. The sample yields fewer than 20,000 clones, 70% to 90% seen once. The starting material was CD4+ or CD8+ T cells sorted from blood, obtained in a trial of the OX40 agonist ivuxolimab. The origin of the receptors is an adult with an advanced solid tumor such as melanoma, head and neck, liver or kidney cancer.

This clone occurred once. In DNA form, the CDR3 reads TGTGCCAGCAGTTACGAGCTAGCGGGAGGCAATGAGCAGTTCTTC. Protein sequence: CASSYELAGGNEQFF. V gene TRBV6-5 combines with J gene TRBJ2-1, with 11 bases lining up with TRBD2. This CDR3 is 15 amino acids long. V lost 2 bases to trimming and J lost 6 bases; unmatched junction nucleotides: 3. In germline, CDR1 is MNHEY, CDR2 SVGAGI.

The chain links TRBV5-1 to TRBJ2-7; TRBD1 might be the D (6 bases). The CDR3 runs 14 residues. V was trimmed by 4 bases and J by 0 bases, leaving 11 bases between them. Germline V CDR1 and CDR2: SGHRS, YFSETQ. This chain's CDR3 is CASSADSLSYEQYF. The DNA of the CDR3 is TGCGCCAGCAGCGCGGACAGCCTCTCCTACGAGCAGTACTTC.

The chain carries TRBV6-1 and TRBJ2-1; the D is unclear. The V gene lost 1 base and the J gene lost 9 bases, with 4 bases spanning the gap. Germline CDR1 reads MNHNS; CDR2 reads SASEGT. This CDR3 has 11 residues. The CDR3 DNA reads as TGTGCCAGCAGTGAAGTGATTGAGCAGTTCTTC. It is translated as CASSEVIEQFF.

The chain uses TRBV2 and TRBJ1-5; D remains unclear. CDR1 SNHLY and CDR2 FYNNEI come from the germline V gene. The CDR3 spans 14 residues. V was clipped by 3 bases and J by 6 bases, with 12 bases between them. CDR3 bases: TGTGCCAGCAGTGAGTCGGGGTTAAGTCAGCCCCAGCATTTT. Its translation is CASSESGLSQPQHF.

This chain links TRBV5-4 with TRBJ2-1; 9 bases agree with TRBD1. The germline V gene has CDR1 SGHNT and CDR2 YYREEE (reference sequence). The CDR3 is 15 amino acids. The trim removed 4 bases at V and 4 bases at J, leaving 6 bases unmatched. CDR3 sequence: CASSTGTGSYNEQFF. The CDR3 nucleotides are TGTGCCAGCAGCACCGGGACAGGGTCATACAATGAGCAGTTCTTC.

The CDR3 DNA is TGTGCCAGCAGCCAAGGCGGGAACGCAGATACGCAGTATTTT. Its translation: CASSQGGNADTQYF. V gene TRBV11-3 combines with J gene TRBJ2-3, with a possible D match to TRBD2 (6 bases). The CDR3 has 14 residues. The ends were cut back, 5 bases at V and 4 bases at J, with 13 bases in the middle. Germline CDR1 and CDR2: SGHNT and YENEEA.